This T cell receptor (beta chain) is drawn from a study of cytomegalovirus exposure and HLA in healthy donors. General study findings and limits: In an earlier analysis, most TCR beta V segments were productive about 90% or about 30% of the time.

Concerning this clone itself: Antigen unknown.

The PCR contained 60 Vbeta and 13 Jbeta primers. TCRdb keeps only in-frame clones here, not all; method: immunoSEQ multiplex PCR. The data hold under 200,000 clones, with 73% observed a single time. The V and J ends lost 5 bases and 2 bases, in that order; junction bases with no gene match: 20. The CDR3 covers 21 residues. Per the germline V gene, CDR1 is LNHDA and CDR2 is SQIVND (reference sequence). Each of the donors was a healthy bone marrow donor. The source of this sequence is a woman aged 25 to 39 in good health and CMV-seronegative. The specimen sequenced was PBMCs. The V and J genes are TRBV19 and TRBJ2-3; TRBD2 agrees at 12 bases. CDR3 nucleotide sequence: TGTGCCAGTAGTGTTTGGACTAGCGGGACTCTAAGGGCAGCGAACACAGATACGCAGTATTTT. Translated, it gives CASSVWTSGTLRAANTDTQYF.